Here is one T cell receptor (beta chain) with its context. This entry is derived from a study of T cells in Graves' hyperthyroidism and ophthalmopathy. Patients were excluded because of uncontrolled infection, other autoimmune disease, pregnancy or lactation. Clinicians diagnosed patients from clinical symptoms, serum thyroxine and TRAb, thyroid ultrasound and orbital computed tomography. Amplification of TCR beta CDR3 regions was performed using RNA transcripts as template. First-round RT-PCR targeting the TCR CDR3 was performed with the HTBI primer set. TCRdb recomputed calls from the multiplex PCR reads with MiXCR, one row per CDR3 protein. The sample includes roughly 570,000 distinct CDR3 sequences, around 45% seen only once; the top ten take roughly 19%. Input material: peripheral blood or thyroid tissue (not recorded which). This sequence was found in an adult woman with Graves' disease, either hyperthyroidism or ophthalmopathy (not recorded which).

The CDR3 DNA follows: TGTGCCAGCAGCCCGGACAGGGCAGTGGACGAGCAGTACTTC. Translating it yields CASSPDRAVDEQYF. This sequence joins TRBV5-4 and TRBJ2-7; 8 nucleotides agree with TRBD1. From germline, CDR1 is SGHNT and CDR2 YYREEE (reference sequence). CDR3 length equals 14 residues. The V gene end was trimmed by 4 bases and the J gene end by 5 bases; junction bases not matched to a gene: 8.